The T cell receptor (beta chain) described here comes from a study of regulatory T cells in long-lasting Graves disease. Study-wide results and limits: Newly diagnosed patients had higher TCR diversity than persistent Graves' patients did.

Time point denoted: newly diagnosed GD, antithyroid drugs for less than 3 months. Construction of the TCR library relied on RNA isolated from PBMCs. Trimming took 0 bases from V and 7 from J; bases not matched to a gene: 7. The germline V gene has CDR1 DFQATT and CDR2 SNEGSKA (reference sequence). The CDR3 has 14 amino acids. Ten or more counts support this clonotype. What it binds is unknown. For TCR beta, libraries came from iRepertoire HTBI primers and Arm-PCR of CDR3 regions. TCRdb analysed the multiplex PCR reads with MiXCR anew, one entry per CDR3 protein. The sample consists of approximately 400,000 distinct CDR3 sequences, about an eighth of them appearing once. The same data also went into a second study, on T cells in Graves' hyperthyroidism and ophthalmopathy. In that study: Using the HTBI primer set, a first-round RT-PCR was run on the TCR CDR3.

Sequencing was performed on peripheral blood mononuclear cells (PBMCs), taken at new diagnosis, from a patient treated with antithyroid drugs. The TCR originated in a woman younger than 30 with Graves disease. The chain uses TRBV20-1 and TRBJ2-7; 9 bases line up with TRBD1. CDR3: CSARDWGQGFEQYF. In DNA form, the CDR3 reads TGCAGTGCTAGAGATTGGGGACAGGGTTTTGAGCAGTACTTC.